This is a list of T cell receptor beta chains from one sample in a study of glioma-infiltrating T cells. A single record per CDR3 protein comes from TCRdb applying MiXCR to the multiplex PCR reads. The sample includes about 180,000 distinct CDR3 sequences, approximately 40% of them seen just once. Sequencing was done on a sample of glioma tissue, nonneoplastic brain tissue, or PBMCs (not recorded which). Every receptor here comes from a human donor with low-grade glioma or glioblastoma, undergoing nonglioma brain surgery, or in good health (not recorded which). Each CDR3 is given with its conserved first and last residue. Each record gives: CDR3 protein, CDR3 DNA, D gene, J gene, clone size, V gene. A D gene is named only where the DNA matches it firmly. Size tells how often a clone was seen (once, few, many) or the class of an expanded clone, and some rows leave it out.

CASSGDGFSGNTIYF | TGTGCCAGCAGCGGAGACGGCTTCTCTGGAAACACCATATATTTT | NA | TRBJ1-3 | few | TRBV7-9
CASSQGYGNQTQHF | TGTGCCAGCAGTCAAGGTTACGGCAATCAGACACAGCATTTT | NA | TRBJ1-5 | NA | TRBV6-5
CASSLVFRGLRGSPLHF | TGTGCCAGCAGTTTAGTGTTTCGGGGCCTAAGGGGATCACCCCTCCACTTT | NA | TRBJ1-6 | many | TRBV27
CIVVRGAEQYF | TGCATCGTTGTTCGGGGTGCCGAGCAGTACTTC | NA | TRBJ2-7 | once | TRBV29-1
CASSLSPETQYF | TGTGCCAGCTCTCTCTCACCAGAGACCCAGTACTTC | NA | TRBJ2-5 | NA | TRBV18
CASCLGTANSYEQYF | TGTGCCAGCTGCCTAGGGACGGCTAACTCCTACGAGCAGTACTTC | NA | TRBJ2-7 | medium-sized | TRBV27
CASITGQGYSNQPQHF | TGTGCCAGTATCACTGGACAGGGATATAGCAATCAGCCCCAGCATTTT | TRBD1 | TRBJ1-5 | NA | TRBV19
CASSESGRAGEQYF | TGTGCCAGCAGTGAGAGCGGGAGGGCCGGTGAGCAGTACTTC | TRBD2 | TRBJ2-7 | many | TRBV28
CSVGRTSGFYNEQFF | TGCAGCGTGGGGAGGACTAGCGGGTTCTACAATGAGCAGTTCTTC | TRBD2 | TRBJ2-1 | NA | TRBV29-1
CASSFQGNTEAFF | TGTGCCAGCAGTTTTCAGGGGAACACTGAAGCTTTCTTT | NA | TRBJ1-1 | NA | TRBV12-3/TRBV12-4
CASSTDGSYEQYF | TGTGCCAGCAGCACCGACGGGTCCTACGAGCAGTACTTC | NA | TRBJ2-7 | few | TRBV7-9
CSANRELGTYEQFF | TGCAGTGCGAACCGTGAACTAGGCACCTACGAGCAGTTCTTC | NA | TRBJ2-1 | NA | TRBV20-1
CASSLTSGGTDTQYF | TGTGCCAGCAGTTTAACTAGCGGGGGCACAGATACGCAGTATTTT | TRBD2 | TRBJ2-3 | medium-sized | TRBV7-9
CASSLWAVTDTQYF | TGTGCCAGCAGTTTGTGGGCCGTCACAGATACGCAGTATTTT | NA | TRBJ2-3 | few | TRBV6-1
CSVGLAGNSEQFF | TGCAGCGTTGGTCTAGCGGGAAACAGTGAGCAGTTCTTC | TRBD2 | TRBJ2-1 | few | TRBV29-1
CASSTASGANVLTF | TGTGCCAGCAGTACAGCTTCTGGGGCCAACGTCCTGACTTTC | NA | TRBJ2-6 | many | TRBV6-1
CASDPQGTEDFF | TGTGCCAGCGATCCACAGGGCACTGAAGATTTCTTT | NA | TRBJ1-1 | NA | TRBV27